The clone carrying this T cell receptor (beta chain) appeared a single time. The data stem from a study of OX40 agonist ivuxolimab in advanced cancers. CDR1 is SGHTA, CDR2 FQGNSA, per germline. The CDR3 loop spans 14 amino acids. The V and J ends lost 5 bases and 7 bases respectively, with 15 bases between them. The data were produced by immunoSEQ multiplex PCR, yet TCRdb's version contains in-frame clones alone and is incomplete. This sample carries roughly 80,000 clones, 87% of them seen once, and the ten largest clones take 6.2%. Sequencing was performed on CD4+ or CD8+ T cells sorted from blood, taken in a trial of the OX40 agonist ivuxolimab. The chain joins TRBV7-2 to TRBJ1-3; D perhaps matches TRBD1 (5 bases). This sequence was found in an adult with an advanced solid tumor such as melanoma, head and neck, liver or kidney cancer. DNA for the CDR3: TGTGCCAGCAGCCAGACAGCATCTCACAACACCATATATTTT. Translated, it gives CASSQTASHNTIYF.